The subject of this entry is one TCR beta chain. Its target is not known. The data originate from a study of blood T cells in healthy people across ages. Study conclusions and caveats: Relative to aged donors, long-lived donors carried more naive CD4+ cells and displayed higher diversity.

Each donor's blood draw was approximately 10 milliliters of peripheral blood. The CDR3 loop spans 13 amino acids. Per germline, CDR1 MNHEY and CDR2 SVGEGT. V was pared by 8 bases and J by 5 bases, with 15 bases between. Then a second PCR, running about 6 to 12 cycles, was carried out with a sample-barcoded 5' primer and a J-beta primer mix. All cDNA molecules were each tagged by a template-switch adaptor with 12 random nucleotides. CDR3-containing paired-end reads numbered at least 3 million in each sample. TCRdb reprocessed the 5' RACE reads via MiXCR and lists one record per CDR3 protein. The table includes about 1.4 million distinct CDR3 sequences, approximately 60% detected once.

Specimen: blood. The chain combines TRBV6-2 or TRBV6-3 with TRBJ2-5, with no clear D. The sequence was obtained from a man between 18 and 35 years old in good health. CDR3: CASRIGRRETQYF. The CDR3 DNA is TGTGCCAGCCGAATAGGACGTAGGGAGACCCAGTACTTC.